This T cell receptor beta chain was captured in a study of blood T cell repertoires in COVID-19. CDR3 length equals 19 residues. With 7 bases clipped from V and 3 bases from J, the junction kept 20 bases outside the gene matches. CDR1 is SGHTA, CDR2 FQGTGA, per germline. Sequencing used immunoSEQ multiplex PCR; TCRdb keeps in-frame clones, though not all of them. The repertoire consists of 35,000 to 55,000 clones, with 70% to 90% occurring once and the leading ten covering about 8.6%. Sequenced: peripheral blood. The rearrangement links TRBV7-3 to TRBJ2-2; 7 nucleotides line up with TRBD1. The origin of this receptor is a man in his 60s with active COVID-19. The CDR3 DNA reads TGTGCCAGCACCTCGCAGAAGGGACAGCAGCCGGAGTACACCGGGGAGCTGTTTTTT. It encodes CASTSQKGQQPEYTGELFF.